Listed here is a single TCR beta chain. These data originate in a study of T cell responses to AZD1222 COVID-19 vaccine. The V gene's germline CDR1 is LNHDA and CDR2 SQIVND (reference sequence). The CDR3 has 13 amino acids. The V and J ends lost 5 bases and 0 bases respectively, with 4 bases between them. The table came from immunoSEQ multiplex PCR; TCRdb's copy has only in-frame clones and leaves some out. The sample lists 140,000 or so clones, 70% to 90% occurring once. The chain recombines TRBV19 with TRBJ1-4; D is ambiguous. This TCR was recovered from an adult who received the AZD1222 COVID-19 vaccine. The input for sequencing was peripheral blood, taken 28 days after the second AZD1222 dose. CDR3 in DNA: TGTGCCAGTAGTTGGACAACTAATGAAAAACTGTTTTTT. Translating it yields CASSWTTNEKLFF.